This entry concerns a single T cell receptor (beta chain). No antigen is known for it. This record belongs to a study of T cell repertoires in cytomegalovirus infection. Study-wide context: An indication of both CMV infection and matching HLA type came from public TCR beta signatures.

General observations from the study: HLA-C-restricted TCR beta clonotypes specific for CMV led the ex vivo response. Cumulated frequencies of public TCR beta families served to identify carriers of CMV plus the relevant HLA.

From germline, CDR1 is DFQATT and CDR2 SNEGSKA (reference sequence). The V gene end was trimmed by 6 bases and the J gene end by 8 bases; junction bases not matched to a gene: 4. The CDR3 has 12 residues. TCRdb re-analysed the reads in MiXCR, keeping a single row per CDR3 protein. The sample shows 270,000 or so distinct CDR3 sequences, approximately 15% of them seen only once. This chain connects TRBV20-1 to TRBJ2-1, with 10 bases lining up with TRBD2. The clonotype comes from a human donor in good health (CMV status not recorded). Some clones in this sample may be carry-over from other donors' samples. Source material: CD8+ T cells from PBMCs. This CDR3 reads CSASAGGDEQFF. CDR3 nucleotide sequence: TGCAGTGCGTCAGCGGGGGGGGATGAGCAGTTCTTC.